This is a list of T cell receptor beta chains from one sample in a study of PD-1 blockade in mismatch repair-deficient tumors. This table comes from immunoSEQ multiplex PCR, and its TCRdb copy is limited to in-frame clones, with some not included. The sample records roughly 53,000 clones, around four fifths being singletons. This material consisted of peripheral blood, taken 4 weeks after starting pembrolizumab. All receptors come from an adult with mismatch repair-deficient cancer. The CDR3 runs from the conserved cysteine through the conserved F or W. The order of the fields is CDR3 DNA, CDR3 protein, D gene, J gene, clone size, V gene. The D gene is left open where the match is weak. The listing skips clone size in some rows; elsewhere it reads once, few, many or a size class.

cdr3_nt: TGTGCCAGTAGTATGGCGACTGCTACCTCTGGGGCCAACGTCCTGACTTTC
cdr3_aa: CASSMATATSGANVLTF
d_call: -
j_call: TRBJ2-6
clone_size: -
v_call: TRBV19

cdr3_nt: TGCAGCGTTGGGGAGAAGGGTTCCTACGAGCAGTACTTC
cdr3_aa: CSVGEKGSYEQYF
d_call: -
j_call: TRBJ2-7
clone_size: once
v_call: TRBV29-1

cdr3_nt: TGTGCCAGCACCCCGGGGCAGGGCGAGACCCAGTACTTC
cdr3_aa: CASTPGQGETQYF
d_call: -
j_call: TRBJ2-5
clone_size: once
v_call: TRBV13

cdr3_nt: TGTGCCAGCCGGGGGTGGCAGGACTCCAACAATGAGCAGTTCTTC
cdr3_aa: CASRGWQDSNNEQFF
d_call: -
j_call: TRBJ2-1
clone_size: -
v_call: TRBV6-5

cdr3_nt: TGCGCCAGCAGCCGACAGAACACCGGGGAGCTGTTTTTT
cdr3_aa: CASSRQNTGELFF
d_call: -
j_call: TRBJ2-2
clone_size: -
v_call: TRBV4-3

cdr3_nt: TGTGCCAGTAGTATAGCGGGGGGGTCTAATGAAAAACTGTTTTTT
cdr3_aa: CASSIAGGSNEKLFF
d_call: -
j_call: TRBJ1-4
clone_size: -
v_call: TRBV19

cdr3_nt: TGCAGTGCCGATGGCCACAATGAGCAGTTCTTC
cdr3_aa: CSADGHNEQFF
d_call: -
j_call: TRBJ2-1
clone_size: -
v_call: TRBV20-1

cdr3_nt: TGTGCCAGCAGCCCGACGGGACAGGGGGGGAACACTGAAGCTTTCTTT
cdr3_aa: CASSPTGQGGNTEAFF
d_call: TRBD1
j_call: TRBJ1-1
clone_size: once
v_call: TRBV7-6

cdr3_nt: TGTGCCAGCAGCCCCCGACAGGGCGGTTCCTACGAGCAGTACTTC
cdr3_aa: CASSPRQGGSYEQYF
d_call: TRBD1
j_call: TRBJ2-7
clone_size: -
v_call: TRBV7-2

cdr3_nt: TGTGCCAGTAGCCCTGAGGGAGGGTGGCCAAGAACCTACGAGCAGTACTTC
cdr3_aa: CASSPEGGWPRTYEQYF
d_call: TRBD2
j_call: TRBJ2-7
clone_size: -
v_call: TRBV19

cdr3_nt: TGTGCCAGCAGCTTATTCGCTGGAAACACCATATATTTT
cdr3_aa: CASSLFAGNTIYF
d_call: -
j_call: TRBJ1-3
clone_size: -
v_call: TRBV7-9

cdr3_nt: TGCGCCAGCAGCCAAGTCGAGACAGCCCGGACATCTAACTATGGCTACACCTTC
cdr3_aa: CASSQVETARTSNYGYTF
d_call: -
j_call: TRBJ1-2
clone_size: -
v_call: TRBV4-1

cdr3_nt: TGTGCCAGCAGCTTGTCACCGAACACTGAAGCTTTCTTT
cdr3_aa: CASSLSPNTEAFF
d_call: -
j_call: TRBJ1-1
clone_size: -
v_call: TRBV5-6

cdr3_nt: TGTGCCAGCAGCGTAGGGCAAGAAAGGGGACCGGCTGGAAACACCATATATTTT
cdr3_aa: CASSVGQERGPAGNTIYF
d_call: -
j_call: TRBJ1-3
clone_size: -
v_call: TRBV9

cdr3_nt: TGTGCCAGTAGTAATACCGGGACAGGGCATGGCTACACCTTC
cdr3_aa: CASSNTGTGHGYTF
d_call: TRBD1
j_call: TRBJ1-2
clone_size: once
v_call: TRBV19

cdr3_nt: TGTGCCAGCAGCTCCCGTGGACTAGCGGGAGATATAGAGCAGTACTTC
cdr3_aa: CASSSRGLAGDIEQYF
d_call: TRBD2
j_call: TRBJ2-7
clone_size: -
v_call: TRBV11-2

cdr3_nt: TGTGCCAGTAGCCTCGGGACACGGCGACAGCCCCAGCATTTT
cdr3_aa: CASSLGTRRQPQHF
d_call: -
j_call: TRBJ1-5
clone_size: -
v_call: TRBV19

cdr3_nt: TGTGCCAGCAGCCGGACTAGCGGGGATAGCACAGATACGCAGTATTTT
cdr3_aa: CASSRTSGDSTDTQYF
d_call: TRBD2
j_call: TRBJ2-3
clone_size: -
v_call: TRBV7-2

cdr3_nt: TGTGCCAGCATCCCTTCCCACGGCACTGAAGCTTTCTTT
cdr3_aa: CASIPSHGTEAFF
d_call: -
j_call: TRBJ1-1
clone_size: -
v_call: TRBV28

cdr3_nt: TGTGCCAGTAGTAGAAGTAGCGGCCCTCCCTCTAATGAGCAGTTCTTC
cdr3_aa: CASSRSSGPPSNEQFF
d_call: -
j_call: TRBJ2-1
clone_size: -
v_call: TRBV19

cdr3_nt: TGTGCCAGCAGCGTGAGAGAGGGGGGAGTGAACTCCTACAATGAGCAGTTCTTC
cdr3_aa: CASSVREGGVNSYNEQFF
d_call: -
j_call: TRBJ2-1
clone_size: -
v_call: TRBV9

cdr3_nt: TGCAGCGGGGTTACAGGGGACACTGAAGCTTTCTTT
cdr3_aa: CSGVTGDTEAFF
d_call: TRBD1
j_call: TRBJ1-1
clone_size: -
v_call: TRBV29-1

cdr3_nt: TGCGCCAGCAGCCAAGTGGCGGGAGTATCCCTAAACGAGCAGTACTTC
cdr3_aa: CASSQVAGVSLNEQYF
d_call: TRBD2
j_call: TRBJ2-7
clone_size: few
v_call: TRBV4-1

cdr3_nt: TGTGCCAGCAGTTCCCCGGGATTCGGCGGGAGTGGGGCCAACGTCCTGACTTTC
cdr3_aa: CASSSPGFGGSGANVLTF
d_call: TRBD2
j_call: TRBJ2-6
clone_size: -
v_call: TRBV27

cdr3_nt: TGTGCCAGCAGCCGGCTGAGGGACACAGATACGCAGTATTTT
cdr3_aa: CASSRLRDTDTQYF
d_call: -
j_call: TRBJ2-3
clone_size: -
v_call: TRBV7-9

cdr3_nt: TGTGCCAGCACCCTTCTTGGCAATCAGCCCCAGCATTTT
cdr3_aa: CASTLLGNQPQHF
d_call: -
j_call: TRBJ1-5
clone_size: -
v_call: TRBV6-1

cdr3_nt: TGTGCCAGTAGTATGTGGGAGGGCGGGAATGAGCAGTTCTTC
cdr3_aa: CASSMWEGGNEQFF
d_call: TRBD2
j_call: TRBJ2-1
clone_size: once
v_call: TRBV19

cdr3_nt: TGCGCCAGCAGCCAAGAAAGGGGAGCGGGAGCGTACCAAGAGACCCAGTACTTC
cdr3_aa: CASSQERGAGAYQETQYF
d_call: TRBD2
j_call: TRBJ2-5
clone_size: -
v_call: TRBV4-1

cdr3_nt: TGTGCCAGCACTAACAGGGATATCCCCTACGAGCAGTACTTC
cdr3_aa: CASTNRDIPYEQYF
d_call: -
j_call: TRBJ2-7
clone_size: -
v_call: TRBV6-1

cdr3_nt: TGTGCCATCAGTGAGAGACAGGGGGGCAATCAGCCCCAGCATTTT
cdr3_aa: CAISERQGGNQPQHF
d_call: TRBD1
j_call: TRBJ1-5
clone_size: -
v_call: TRBV10-3

cdr3_nt: TGTGCCACCAGCAGAGAAGCGCGTCCCGGAAACACCATATATTTT
cdr3_aa: CATSREARPGNTIYF
d_call: -
j_call: TRBJ1-3
clone_size: -
v_call: TRBV15

cdr3_nt: TGTGCCAGCAGCGCTAGCGGGAGCACCTACAATGAGCAGTTCTTC
cdr3_aa: CASSASGSTYNEQFF
d_call: TRBD2
j_call: TRBJ2-1
clone_size: -
v_call: TRBV7-9

cdr3_nt: TGCAGCGTTGGGGAAACAGAAGCTGGAAACACCATATATTTT
cdr3_aa: CSVGETEAGNTIYF
d_call: -
j_call: TRBJ1-3
clone_size: few
v_call: TRBV29-1

cdr3_nt: TGTGCCTGGAGTCGACAGGATAAAGAGACCCAGTACTTC
cdr3_aa: CAWSRQDKETQYF
d_call: -
j_call: TRBJ2-5
clone_size: -
v_call: TRBV30

cdr3_nt: TGTGCCAGCAGCTTACAGGGGGCCACAGATACGCAGTATTTT
cdr3_aa: CASSLQGATDTQYF
d_call: TRBD1
j_call: TRBJ2-3
clone_size: -
v_call: TRBV7-2

cdr3_nt: TGTGCCAGCACCACCGACTGGAAAAACAATGAGCAGTTCTTC
cdr3_aa: CASTTDWKNNEQFF
d_call: -
j_call: TRBJ2-1
clone_size: -
v_call: TRBV13